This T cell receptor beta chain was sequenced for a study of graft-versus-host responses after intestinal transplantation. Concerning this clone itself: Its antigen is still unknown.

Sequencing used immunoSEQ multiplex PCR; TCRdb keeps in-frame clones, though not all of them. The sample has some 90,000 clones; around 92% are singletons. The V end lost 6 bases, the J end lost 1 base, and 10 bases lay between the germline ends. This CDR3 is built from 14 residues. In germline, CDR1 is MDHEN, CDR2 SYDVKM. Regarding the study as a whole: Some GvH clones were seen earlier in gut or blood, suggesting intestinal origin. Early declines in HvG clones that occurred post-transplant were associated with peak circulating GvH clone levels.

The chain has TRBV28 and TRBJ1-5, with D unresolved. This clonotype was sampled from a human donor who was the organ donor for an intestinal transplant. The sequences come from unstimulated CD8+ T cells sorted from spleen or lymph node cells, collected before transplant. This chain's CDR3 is CASRNTPSNQPQHF. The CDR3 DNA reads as TGTGCCAGCAGAAATACACCGAGCAATCAGCCCCAGCATTTT.